One and the same sample provided the 24 T cell receptor beta chains below, sequenced in a study of post-analysis software for immune sequencing data. Study conclusions and caveats: Patients had higher frequencies than controls of a handful of TRBV segments, including TRBV5-6, TRBV5-1 and TRBV20-1.

Their antigens remain unidentified. Tagging with unique molecular identifiers was a feature of the TCR beta cDNA libraries. Each CDR3 protein is one row after TCRdb ran MiXCR on the PCR reads. This sample yields about 460,000 distinct CDR3 sequences, of which approximately 45% are seen a single time; roughly 12% belongs to the top ten. Sequencing used blood. The receptors originated from a girl aged 10 to 17 with multiple sclerosis.

The rearrangement uses TRBV28 and TRBJ2-3; 7 bases match TRBD2. This CDR3 comprises 17 residues. Trimming took 6 bases from V and 2 from J; bases not matched to a gene: 14. The V gene's germline CDR1 is MDHEN and CDR2 SYDVKM. CDR3 coding DNA: TGTGCCAGCAGCCCGGGGTCGGCTAGCGGATACACAGATACGCAGTATTTT. Protein: CASSPGSASGYTDTQYF.

In this sample, this clonotype turned up many times. The CDR3 sequence: CASGQNSYEQYF. In DNA form, the CDR3 reads TGTGCCAGCGGACAGAATTCCTACGAGCAGTACTTC. V is TRBV6-5 and J is TRBJ2-7; tentatively, D is TRBD1 (6 bases). Germline lookup yields CDR1 MNHEY and CDR2 SVGAGI. The CDR3 loop spans 12 amino acids. Trimming left V 8 bases short and J 1 base short, with 9 bases between.

The V gene is TRBV20-1, the J gene TRBJ2-1; 8 bases are a match to TRBD2. The length of the CDR3 is 16 residues. Germline CDR1 reads DFQATT; CDR2 reads SNEGSKA (reference sequence). The V segment lost 6 bases and the J segment 10 bases; nucleotides outside the gene matches: 20. The DNA for the CDR3 is TGCAGTGCCCCCACCGGCAGCGGGGGAACCATCTACGAGCAGTTCTTC. This encodes CSAPTGSGGTIYEQFF.

The genes are TRBV18 and TRBJ1-1, with D perhaps TRBD1 (6 bases). Germline V gene lookup returns CDR1 KGHSH and CDR2 LQKENI. The CDR3 sequence is 16 residues long. Trimming removed 0 bases from V and 5 bases from J, with 16 bases in between. Here the CDR3 DNA reads TGTGCCAGCTCACCACCGAATCCGGGGGCGAATACTGAAGCTTTCTTT. Protein: CASSPPNPGANTEAFF.

The CDR3: CASSLVSGLAGGTDTQYF. CDR3 in DNA: TGTGCCAGCAGCTTAGTCTCCGGACTAGCGGGGGGCACAGATACGCAGTATTTT. The rearrangement links TRBV7-2 to TRBJ2-3; 13 nucleotides match TRBD2. CDR3 length: 18 residues. Germline V lookup: CDR1 SGHTA, CDR2 FQGNSA. V gave up 1 base and J gave up 1 base; unmatched junction bases: 5.

As for this clonotype: An end of the junction does not agree with germline; a read error may underlie this. This rearrangement joins TRBV29-1 to TRBJ1-1, with a possible D match to TRBD1 (5 bases). This CDR3 has 16 amino acids. Per the germline V gene, CDR1 is SQVTM and CDR2 is ANQGSEA. The CDR3 DNA follows: TGCGGCGTTGAAGGGACGGATGGGCCGAAGAACACTGAAGCTTTCTTT. Its protein is CGVEGTDGPKNTEAFF.

There are many counts of this clonotype. V usage is TRBV28 and J usage is TRBJ2-1; 7 nucleotides align to TRBD1. Germline lookup yields CDR1 MDHEN and CDR2 SYDVKM. Trimming took 5 bases from V and 12 from J; bases not matched to a gene: 1. This CDR3 is built from 10 residues. The CDR3 region is CASSHRGQFF. CDR3 in DNA: TGTGCCAGCAGTCACAGGGGGCAGTTCTTC.

The chain carries TRBV29-1 and TRBJ2-1; TRBD2 agrees at 9 bases. The trim removed 6 bases at V and 5 bases at J, leaving 11 bases unmatched. Per the germline V gene, CDR1 is SQVTM and CDR2 is ANQGSEA. The CDR3 has 15 amino acids. The CDR3 DNA reads TGCAGCGTGAGTAGCGGGAGCGGGTCCGACAATGAGCAGTTCTTC. This translates into CSVSSGSGSDNEQFF.

This chain uses TRBV4-1 with TRBJ1-6; D perhaps matches TRBD1 (5 bases). The germline V and J ends were trimmed by 6 bases and 7 bases, with 16 bases remaining between them. Per the germline V gene, CDR1 is MGHRA and CDR2 is YSYEKL. The CDR3 runs 15 residues. The CDR3 spells CASRGEGRLNSPLHF. CDR3 coding DNA: TGCGCCAGCAGGGGTGAGGGACGGCTAAATTCACCCCTCCACTTT.

This chain joins TRBV29-1 and TRBJ1-2; D unresolved. There are 14 residues in the CDR3. The germline V and J ends were trimmed by 5 bases and 4 bases, with 17 bases remaining between them. The germline gives CDR1 SQVTM, CDR2 ANQGSEA. The CDR3 nucleotides read TGCAGCGTTCAAGGCCAATCTACTTTCTATGGCTACACCTTC. This encodes CSVQGQSTFYGYTF.

The chain couples TRBV19 to TRBJ2-5, with TRBD2 identical over 10 bases. V shed 7 bases and J 0 bases; nucleotides not matched to a gene: 5. Germline-derived CDR1 and CDR2 are LNHDA and SQIVND (reference sequence). The CDR3 runs to 15 residues. CDR3 coding DNA: TGTGCCAGTAACACACTAGCGGGGAACCAAGAGACCCAGTACTTC. Its translation: CASNTLAGNQETQYF.

This clonotype was detected a few times. This sequence joins TRBV25-1 and TRBJ2-7; TRBD2 aligns across 9 bases. The V gene end was trimmed by 7 bases and the J gene end by 3 bases; junction bases not matched to a gene: 1. The CDR3 is 12 residues long. The germline V gene encodes CDR1 MGHDK and CDR2 SYGVNS. CDR3 protein: CASTSGVYEQYF. Here the CDR3 DNA reads TGTGCCAGCACTAGCGGGGTCTACGAGCAGTACTTC.

This chain uses TRBV14 with TRBJ2-7; D not resolved. Germline values: CDR1 SGHDN, CDR2 FVKESK. The CDR3 consists of 16 residues. V was cut by 0 bases and J by 3 bases, with 15 bases left in between. The CDR3 region has the DNA TGTGCCAGCAGCCAAGATAGTCGGCTCGCCTTCTACGAGCAGTACTTC. Amino acid sequence: CASSQDSRLAFYEQYF.

The rearrangement uses TRBV29-1 and TRBJ2-5; 14 bases are a match to TRBD2. The germline gives CDR1 SQVTM, CDR2 ANQGSEA. The J segment lost 5 bases and the V segment lost 3 bases, leaving 5 bases of the junction unmatched. This CDR3 spans 15 amino acids. This CDR3 is CSVDGTSGSRETQYF. CDR3 nucleotides: TGCAGCGTTGACGGGACTAGCGGGAGCAGGGAGACCCAGTACTTC.

This clonotype was seen more than once but under ten times. This chain uses TRBV3-1 with TRBJ2-5, with D perhaps TRBD2 (5 bases). The end of the DNA aligns better with TRBJ2-7, so the J call may be wrong. The CDR3 covers 15 residues. Germline V gives CDR1 LGHDT, CDR2 YNNKEL (reference sequence). The CDR3 here is CASSQEREPLYEQYF. The CDR3 nucleotides read TGTGCCAGCAGCCAAGAAAGGGAGCCCCTCTACGAGCAGTACTTC.

The CDR3 DNA follows: TGTGCCAGCAGCCACCCTAGGTTTGAGCAGTTCTTC. The encoded protein is CASSHPRFEQFF. The rearrangement links TRBV5-5 to TRBJ2-1; D unclear. V was clipped by 4 bases and J by 9 bases, with 11 bases between them. Per germline, CDR1 SGHKS and CDR2 YYEKEE (reference sequence). The CDR3 loop spans 12 amino acids. The full variable domain, its missing parts supplied by reference TRBV5-5 and TRBJ2-1, is DAGVTQSPTHLIKTRGQQVTLRCSPISGHKSVSWYQQVLGQGPQFIFQYYEKEERGRGNFPDRFSARQFPNYSSELNVNALLLGDSALYLCASSHPRFEQFFGPGTRLTVL.

The CDR3 nucleotides are TGCAGCGTGGATAGCGGGAACTCCTACAATGAGCAGTACTTC. Translation gives CSVDSGNSYNEQYF. The chain has TRBV29-1 and TRBJ2-1, with TRBD2 identical over 8 bases. Matching the DNA end better, TRBJ2-7 makes the J call doubtful. This CDR3 comprises 14 residues. Germline V CDR1 and CDR2: SQVTM, ANQGSEA.

The chain employs TRBV20-1 and TRBJ2-1; 8 bases match TRBD1. CDR1 and CDR2 (germline): DFQATT, SNEGSKA (reference sequence). This CDR3 has 15 residues. V was clipped by 0 bases and J by 7 bases; unmatched bases: 8. The CDR3 coding sequence is TGCAGTGCTAGAGATCTGCCAGGGGGCAGGAATGAGCAGTTCTTC. Translated, it gives CSARDLPGGRNEQFF.

This clonotype turned up a few times. The genes are TRBV10-3 and TRBJ1-2; D is unresolved. The CDR3 runs to 12 residues. The ends were cut back, 2 bases at V and 2 bases at J, with 3 bases in the middle. In germline, CDR1 is ENHRY, CDR2 SYGVKD. The chain's CDR3 is CAISEANYGYTF. DNA of the CDR3: TGTGCCATCAGTGAGGCGAACTATGGCTACACCTTC.

The CDR3 loop reads CASSPVGWGTDTQYF. DNA for the CDR3: TGTGCCAGCAGCCCAGTTGGGTGGGGCACAGATACGCAGTATTTT. V is TRBV7-3 and J is TRBJ2-3, with D hard to call. The CDR3 extends over 15 amino acids. The V end lost 5 bases, the J end lost 1 base, and 13 bases lay between the germline ends. Germline V gives CDR1 SGHTA, CDR2 FQGTGA.

V usage is TRBV3-1 and J usage is TRBJ2-7; 8 nucleotides line up with TRBD2. V shed 0 bases and J 5 bases; nucleotides not matched to a gene: 15. The CDR3 contains 18 residues. Per germline, CDR1 LGHDT and CDR2 YNNKEL (reference sequence). The CDR3 DNA reads as TGTGCCAGCAGCCAAGAAGTAGGAGCGGGAGTTAACCGGGACGAGCAGTACTTC. Its protein is CASSQEVGAGVNRDEQYF.

The chain has TRBV5-1 and TRBJ2-7, with TRBD1 identical over 9 bases. CDR3 length: 14 residues. The germline CDR1 and CDR2 sequences are SGHRS and YFSETQ. After removal of 4 bases from V and 5 bases from J, the junction contained 7 bases not matched to a gene. The CDR3 protein is CASSAGQGSNEQYF. In nucleotides, the CDR3 is TGCGCCAGCAGCGCGGGACAGGGAAGCAACGAGCAGTACTTC.

The chain uses TRBV27 and TRBJ1-2; D may be TRBD1 (6 bases). The CDR3 length is 13 residues. V lost 5 bases to trimming and J lost 8 bases, with 15 bases between them. Germline CDR1 is MNHEY and CDR2 is SMNVEV (reference sequence). The DNA for the CDR3 is TGTGCCAGCAGTCCTCTGGGGGCTCAAGGCTACACCTTC. It specifies CASSPLGAQGYTF.

The chain couples TRBV12-3 or TRBV12-4 to TRBJ2-2; 10 positions match TRBD1. CDR3 length: 15 amino acids. V gave up 1 base and J gave up 7 bases; unmatched junction bases: 3. CDR3 nucleotide sequence: TGTGCCAGCAGTTTAGGGACAGGGGGAGGCGGGGAGCTGTTTTTT. Residues: CASSLGTGGGGELFF.